The 18 T cell receptor beta chains reported below all come from one sample, sequenced in a study of T cell changes during pregnancy in multiple sclerosis. Sequencing was performed with immunoSEQ multiplex PCR; in TCRdb, only in-frame clones are kept and a portion is missing. The repertoire holds about 110,000 clones, with about 90% as singletons. The sample consisted of peripheral blood, taken before pregnancy. The receptors come from a female donor with multiple sclerosis, enrolled in a pregnancy study.

Remarks on this clone: Additional DNA sequences in this sample encode the identical CDR3. This CDR3 reads CASSVSPKLAGGDYTQYF. The CDR3 coding sequence is TGTGCCAGCAGCGTTTCTCCTAAACTAGCGGGAGGGGATTATACGCAGTATTTT. The chain uses TRBV9 and TRBJ2-3; 13 positions agree with TRBD2. Germline lookup yields CDR1 SGDLS and CDR2 YYNGEE. The CDR3 totals 18 residues. The V gene end was trimmed by 2 bases and the J gene end by 7 bases; junction bases not matched to a gene: 13. The full variable domain, with the rest looked up from reference TRBV9 and TRBJ2-3, is DSGVTQTPKHLITATGQRVTLRCSPRSGDLSVYWYQQSLDQGLQFLIQYYNGEERAKGNILERFSAQQFPDLHSELNLSSLELGDSALYFCASSVSPKLAGGDYTQYFGPGTRLTVL.

The chain couples TRBV7-9 to TRBJ2-2, with D perhaps TRBD1 (5 bases). This CDR3 contains 16 residues. Germline assignment: CDR1 SEHNR and CDR2 FQNEAQ (reference sequence). V was clipped by 2 bases and J by 0 bases, with 10 bases between them. CDR3 residues: CASSLRTSPNTGELFF. The CDR3 DNA reads TGTGCCAGCAGCTTACGGACATCCCCGAACACCGGGGAGCTGTTTTTT. Using reference TRBV7-9 and TRBJ2-2 for the parts outside the CDR3, the full variable domain is DTGVSQNPRHKITKRGQNVTFRCDPISEHNRLYWYRQTLGQGPEFLTYFQNEAQLEKSRLLSDRFSAERPKGSFSTLEIQRTEQGDSAMYLCASSLRTSPNTGELFFGEGSRLTVL.

The rearrangement joins TRBV15 to TRBJ2-3, with 8 bases fitting TRBD2. CDR3 size: 17 residues. The V gene end was trimmed by 2 bases and the J gene end by 0 bases; junction bases not matched to a gene: 7. Germline V gives CDR1 LNHNV, CDR2 YYDKDF (reference sequence). CDR3 nucleotide sequence: TGTGCCACCAGCAGACGGGGGGGCCGATATAGCACAGATACGCAGTATTTT. This codes for CATSRRGGRYSTDTQYF.

This clone turned up a few times. The chain links TRBV27 to TRBJ1-6; D unclear. This CDR3 contains 13 residues. CDR1 is MNHEY and CDR2 is SMNVEV in the germline V gene (reference sequence). The V end lost 7 bases, the J end lost 3 bases, and 7 bases lay between the germline ends. This chain's CDR3 is CASNRGYNSPLHF. In DNA, the CDR3 is TGTGCCAGCAACCGGGGCTATAATTCACCCCTCCACTTT.

This chain connects TRBV25-1 to TRBJ1-2; 9 bases align to TRBD1. Trimming at V came to 6 bases and at J to 7 bases, leaving 9 bases not matched to a gene. The CDR3 spans 14 residues. Germline CDR1 MGHDK, CDR2 SYGVNS. Written as DNA, the CDR3 is TGTGCCAGCAGACAGGGACAGGGAAAGGGTGGCTACACCTTC. This sequence encodes CASRQGQGKGGYTF.

The chain combines TRBV2 with TRBJ2-1; 7 nucleotides align to TRBD1. V gave up 4 bases and J gave up 0 bases; unmatched junction bases: 3. The CDR3 loop spans 15 amino acids. Per germline, CDR1 SNHLY and CDR2 FYNNEI. The CDR3 protein is CASSVGTDSYNEQFF. Written as DNA, the CDR3 is TGTGCCAGCAGTGTGGGGACAGACTCCTACAATGAGCAGTTCTTC.

The J gene is TRBJ2-1, the V gene TRBV2; D unclear. The CDR3 contains 14 residues. Trimming pared 3 bases from V and 4 bases from J, leaving 10 bases between. Germline lookup yields CDR1 SNHLY and CDR2 FYNNEI. The CDR3 reads CASSEVRRYNEQFF. Here the CDR3 DNA reads TGTGCCAGCAGTGAGGTGCGGCGTTACAATGAGCAGTTCTTC.

The chain combines TRBV27 with TRBJ1-6; the match to TRBD1 covers 7 bases. Germline CDR1 reads MNHEY; CDR2 reads SMNVEV (reference sequence). CDR3 size: 14 residues. V dropped 10 bases and J dropped 7; count of bases not matched to a gene: 10. CDR3 sequence: CATQGGLGNSPLHF. The CDR3 nucleotides are TGTGCCACCCAGGGGGGCTTGGGGAATTCACCCCTCCACTTT.

The CDR3 protein is CASSQGTGSFRETQYF. CDR3 DNA: TGCGCCAGCAGCCAAGGTACAGGGAGTTTTAGGGAGACCCAGTACTTC. The chain recombines TRBV4-1 with TRBJ2-5, with D possibly being TRBD1 (6 bases). Trimming stripped 1 base from V and 5 bases from J, with 17 bases between. CDR1 is MGHRA and CDR2 is YSYEKL in the germline V gene. The CDR3 has 16 residues.

The chain combines TRBV9 with TRBJ2-5; unclear D gene. There are 12 residues in the CDR3. Germline values: CDR1 SGDLS, CDR2 YYNGEE. Trimming removed 0 bases at V and 2 bases at J, with 2 bases between. CDR3 sequence reads: CASSVAQETQYF. As DNA, the CDR3 is TGTGCCAGCAGCGTAGCTCAAGAGACCCAGTACTTC.

The chain links TRBV19 to TRBJ1-5, with 9 positions matching TRBD1. V was pared by 5 bases and J by 3 bases, with 8 bases of the junction left unmatched. Germline assignment: CDR1 LNHDA and CDR2 SQIVND (reference sequence). The CDR3 runs to 16 residues. The CDR3 coding sequence is TGTGCCAGTAGTCCAGGGACAGGGACCCTCAATCAGCCCCAGCATTTT. Translation: CASSPGTGTLNQPQHF.

The V call is TRBV2, the J call TRBJ1-2; 10 nucleotides match TRBD1. The CDR3 has 15 residues. Germline V gives CDR1 SNHLY, CDR2 FYNNEI. With 6 bases clipped from V and 5 bases from J, the junction kept 9 bases outside the gene matches. CDR3 protein: CASRPTGTGAYGYTF. In DNA form, the CDR3 reads TGTGCCAGCAGACCCACGGGGACAGGGGCTTATGGCTACACCTTC.

The V call is TRBV7-8, the J call TRBJ1-5; D unclear. The V end was cut by 7 bases, the J end by 5 bases, with 24 bases between. Per the germline V gene, CDR1 is SGHVS and CDR2 is FQNEAQ. The CDR3 loop spans 17 amino acids. CDR3 amino acids: CASTPQILGVTHQPQHF. CDR3 DNA: TGTGCCAGCACCCCCCAAATACTCGGGGTTACCCATCAGCCCCAGCATTTT.

The CDR3 DNA reads TGTGCCAGCAGCCTTCGGGGGGCGGACAATGAGCAGTTCTTC. This encodes CASSLRGADNEQFF. The chain recombines TRBV11-2 with TRBJ2-1; maybe TRBD2 (7 bases). Trimming shortened V by 5 bases and J by 5 bases, and 13 bases separated the two germline ends. Germline CDR1 SGHAT, CDR2 FQNNGV. The CDR3 consists of 14 residues.

This clone came up once. The CDR3: CASSLDGEKLFF. In nucleotides, the CDR3 is TGCGCCAGCAGCTTGGACGGGGAAAAACTGTTTTTT. The chain uses TRBV5-1 and TRBJ1-4; no clear D. This CDR3 comprises 12 residues. Germline assignment: CDR1 SGHRS and CDR2 YFSETQ. Trimming pared 0 bases from V and 8 bases from J, leaving 5 bases between.

This clone appeared a single time. CDR3 sequence reads: CASNLGQGSTEAFF. The DNA for the CDR3 is TGTGCCTCAAACCTGGGACAGGGTTCCACTGAAGCTTTCTTT. The genes are TRBV13 and TRBJ1-1, with 9 bases matching TRBD1. V was pared by 11 bases and J by 4 bases, with 11 bases of the junction left unmatched. CDR1 is PRHDT and CDR2 is FYEKMQ in the germline V gene (reference sequence). The CDR3 covers 14 residues.

Worth noting for this clone: The sample contains more than one DNA sequence encoding this CDR3. The CDR3 protein is CASSLDPLRGETQYF. The CDR3 DNA sequence: TGTGCCAGCAGCTTAGATCCCCTCCGGGGGGAGACCCAGTACTTC. V gene TRBV11-3 combines with J gene TRBJ2-5, with TRBD2 as a possible D gene (6 bases). The CDR3 length is 15 residues. The V end was cut by 0 bases, the J end by 5 bases, with 13 bases between. The V gene's germline CDR1 is SGHNT and CDR2 YENEEA.

This chain's CDR3 is CASSTKLAGAYEQYF. The CDR3 bases are TGTGCCAGCAGTACCAAACTAGCGGGAGCGTACGAGCAGTACTTC. This sequence joins TRBV28 and TRBJ2-7, with TRBD2 matching over 11 bases. This CDR3 is 15 amino acids long. Losses at the gene ends were 5 bases for V and 4 bases for J; bases not matched to a gene: 7. Germline V gene lookup returns CDR1 MDHEN and CDR2 SYDVKM.